This entry describes one T cell receptor beta chain. The data belong to a study of blood T cell repertoires in COVID-19. For the study at large: Nucleic acid was either cDNA or gDNA, and it came from T cells, B-cell-depleted T cells, or PBMCs.

Germline V gives CDR1 GTSNPN, CDR2 SVGIG (reference sequence). CDR3 length equals 17 residues. V dropped 2 bases and J dropped 1; count of bases not matched to a gene: 9. In the original workflow: It was from reference gene primer amplification that nucleated cell counts were estimated. Measured with immunoSEQ multiplex PCR; TCRdb has only the in-frame clones, and not every one. The DNA gave D and trimming, while V, J and clone size come from that table. The sample lists under 400,000 clones; 89% were seen once. This TCR came from a woman aged 55-69 years with COVID-19, enrolled during active disease. The source material was peripheral blood. The V call is TRBV30, the J call TRBJ1-5, with 9 nucleotides matching TRBD1. CDR3 amino acids: CAWSSTGGGWSNQPQHF. In nucleotides, the CDR3 is TGTGCCTGGAGTTCCACAGGGGGCGGTTGGAGCAATCAGCCCCAGCATTTT. Full variable domain (outside the CDR3, taken from reference TRBV30 and TRBJ1-5): SQTIHQWPATLVQPVGSPLSLECTVEGTSNPNLYWYRQAAGRGLQLLFYSVGIGQISSEVPQNLSASRPQDRQFILSSKKLLLSDSGFYLCAWSSTGGGWSNQPQHFGDGTRLSIL.